This T cell receptor beta chain was documented in a study of CD8 T cells in Susac syndrome. Random hexamers were used to reverse transcribe the RNA input (about 0.5 to 1 ug). TCRdb redid the calling of the immunoSEQ multiplex PCR reads with MiXCR, one entry per CDR3 protein. The sample consists of 70,000 or so distinct CDR3 sequences, approximately 95% of them appearing once. The multiple sclerosis controls were treatment-naive patients, and their relapsing-remitting disease was stable or active. CDR1 is MNHEY, CDR2 SVGAGI, per germline. The CDR3 length is 16 residues. V dropped 4 bases and J dropped 0; count of bases not matched to a gene: 8.

The sequence was obtained from a human donor with multiple sclerosis. V gene TRBV6-5 combines with J gene TRBJ2-5; 7 bases agree with TRBD1. The sequenced sample was CD8+ T cells from PBMCs. Written as DNA, the CDR3 is TGTGCCAGCAGTTTCCTGACAGGGACCAACCAAGAGACCCAGTACTTC. The encoded protein is CASSFLTGTNQETQYF.